Listed below are T cell receptor beta chains from one sample, sequenced in a study of blood T cell repertoires in COVID-19. Profiled with immunoSEQ multiplex PCR; TCRdb holds only in-frame clones, not every one. The repertoire holds 200,000 to 300,000 clones, with 75% to 85% as singletons. The source material was peripheral blood. These receptor sequences come from a human donor in a cohort sampled during active COVID-19. The CDR3 runs from the conserved cysteine through the conserved F or W. The D gene is left open where the match is weak. Clone size is shown for a subset of rows, as once, few, many or a class of expanded clone.

j_call | cdr3_length | clone_size | v_call | d_call | cdr3_nt | cdr3_aa
TRBJ2-6 | 18 | - | TRBV27 | TRBD1 | TGTGCCAGCAGTTTAGTCCGGACAGGGCCGCGGGGGGCCAACGTCCTGACTTTC | CASSLVRTGPRGANVLTF
TRBJ1-6 | 14 | - | TRBV7-9 | - | TGTGCCAGCAGCTCAGAGGTCAATAATTCACCCCTCCACTTT | CASSSEVNNSPLHF
TRBJ2-2 | 14 | - | TRBV19 | - | TGTGCCAGTAGTACGACAGTGAACACCGGGGAGCTGTTTTTT | CASSTTVNTGELFF
TRBJ2-7 | 15 | - | TRBV5-1 | TRBD2 | TGCGCCAGCAGCCCGTCGACTAGCGGGAGTTCCGAGCAGTACTTC | CASSPSTSGSSEQYF
TRBJ2-3 | 12 | - | TRBV6-6 | TRBD2 | TGTGCCGGAGCGGGAGAGCAGGGTACGCAGTATTTT | CAGAGEQGTQYF
TRBJ2-2 | 14 | - | TRBV5-1 | - | TGCGCCAGCAGCTTGGATGGGGCTGGCGGGGAGCTGTTTTTT | CASSLDGAGGELFF
TRBJ1-1 | 14 | - | TRBV2 | - | TGTGCCAGCACCGGGGTACTCATGAACACTGAAGCTTTCTTT | CASTGVLMNTEAFF
TRBJ2-5 | 19 | - | TRBV5-4 | TRBD2 | TGTGCCAGCAGCTTGGGGGCGCAGGGAGCGGGAGGGCCGTTAGAGACCCAGTACTTC | CASSLGAQGAGGPLETQYF
TRBJ1-6 | 12 | - | TRBV19 | - | TGTGCCAGTATGGGTGAGGGATCACCCCTCCACTTT | CASMGEGSPLHF
TRBJ2-1 | 14 | - | TRBV28 | TRBD1 | TGTGCCAGCAGTATGGGACAGAAACACAATGAGCAGTTCTTC | CASSMGQKHNEQFF
TRBJ2-1 | 17 | - | TRBV24-1 | TRBD1 | TGTGCCACCAGTGATTATGGGGGACAGGGACCGGGAAACGAGCAGTTCTTC | CATSDYGGQGPGNEQFF
TRBJ1-1 | 11 | - | TRBV20-1 | TRBD1 | TGCAGTGCTAGAGTGGGACAGAGAGCTTTCTTT | CSARVGQRAFF
TRBJ2-1 | 14 | - | TRBV5-1 | TRBD1 | TGCGCCAGCAGCCACGGGACAGGGGGCAATGAGCAGTTCTTC | CASSHGTGGNEQFF
TRBJ2-3 | 11 | - | TRBV19 | - | TGTGCCATCAGTGTTGGGGGGAGGCAGTATTTT | CAISVGGRQYF
TRBJ2-3 | 18 | few | TRBV5-6 | TRBD2 | TGTGCCAGCAGCTTGGGGCTAGCGGGAGTGGAGTTCACAGATACGCAGTATTTT | CASSLGLAGVEFTDTQYF